This TCR beta chain was captured in a study of blood T cell repertoires in COVID-19. Background on the study: The United States, Italy and Spain provided the acute and convalescent COVID-19 samples. PBMCs, B-cell-depleted T cells, or T cells were the source of the cDNA or gDNA that made up the material.

Trimming shortened V by 5 bases and J by 1 base, and 11 bases separated the two germline ends. CDR1 is MNHEY and CDR2 is SVGEGT in the germline V gene. The CDR3 loop spans 14 amino acids. Original handling: Amplification from reference gene primers served as the basis for estimated nucleated cell counts. Clones were read by immunoSEQ multiplex PCR, and TCRdb kept only the in-frame ones, dropping some. Clone size and the V and J calls come from that table; the DNA yielded D and trimming. The profile shows around 6,000 clones, 60% to 80% of them singletons. Sequencing used peripheral blood. The chain couples TRBV6-2 or TRBV6-3 to TRBJ1-1; a possible D gene is TRBD1 (6 bases). This TCR came from a man aged 55-75 years with acute or convalescent COVID-19. CDR3 nucleotides: TGTGCCAGCAGTACTCCGGGACAGAACACTGAAGCTTTCTTT. This translates into CASSTPGQNTEAFF.